This record concerns one T cell receptor beta chain sequence. The data are from a study of cytomegalovirus exposure and HLA in healthy donors. 13 Jbeta primers and 60 Vbeta primers were used for the PCR. Clones were sequenced by immunoSEQ multiplex PCR, and TCRdb holds only the in-frame ones, with some missing. This table has about 83,000 clones, approximately 80% appearing once. Sequencing used PBMCs. The receptor's source is a woman aged 25 to 39 in good health and CMV-seronegative.

The CDR3 reads CASSLTAPAGTGELFF. CDR3 coding DNA: TGTGCCAGCAGCTTAACTGCCCCCGCGGGGACCGGGGAGCTGTTTTTT. This sequence joins TRBV7-3 and TRBJ2-2, with D possibly matching TRBD2 (6 bases). Germline lookup yields CDR1 SGHTA and CDR2 FQGTGA. This CDR3 has 16 amino acids. V was shortened by 0 bases and J by 5 bases, with 13 bases between the two germline ends. Full variable domain (outside the CDR3, taken from reference TRBV7-3 and TRBJ2-2): GAGVSQTPSNKVTEKGKYVELRCDPISGHTALYWYRQSLGQGPEFLIYFQGTGAADDSGLPNDRFFAVRPEGSVSTLKIQRTERGDSAVYLCASSLTAPAGTGELFFGEGSRLTVL.